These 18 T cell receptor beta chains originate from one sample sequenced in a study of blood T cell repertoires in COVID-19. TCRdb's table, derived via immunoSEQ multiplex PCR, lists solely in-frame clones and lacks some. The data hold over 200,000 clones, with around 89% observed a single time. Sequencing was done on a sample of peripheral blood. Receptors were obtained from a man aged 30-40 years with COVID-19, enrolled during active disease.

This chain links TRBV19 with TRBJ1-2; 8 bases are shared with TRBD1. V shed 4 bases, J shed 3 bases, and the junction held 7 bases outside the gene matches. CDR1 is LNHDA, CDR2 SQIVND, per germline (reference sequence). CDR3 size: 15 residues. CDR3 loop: CASSTQGAGHYGYTF. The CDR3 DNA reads TGTGCCAGTAGTACCCAGGGGGCCGGACACTATGGCTACACCTTC.

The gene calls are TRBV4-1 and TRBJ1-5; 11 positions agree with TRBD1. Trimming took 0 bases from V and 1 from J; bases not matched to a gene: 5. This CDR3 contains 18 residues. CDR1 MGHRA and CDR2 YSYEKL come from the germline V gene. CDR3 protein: CASSQERTGGGSNQPQHF. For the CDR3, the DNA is TGCGCCAGCAGCCAAGAAAGGACAGGGGGCGGAAGCAATCAGCCCCAGCATTTT.

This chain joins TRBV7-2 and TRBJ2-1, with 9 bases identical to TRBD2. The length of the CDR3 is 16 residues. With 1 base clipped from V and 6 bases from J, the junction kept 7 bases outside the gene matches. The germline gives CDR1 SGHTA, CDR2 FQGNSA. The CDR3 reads CASSLEGLAGFNEQFF. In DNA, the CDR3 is TGTGCCAGCAGCTTAGAGGGGCTAGCGGGATTCAATGAGCAGTTCTTC.

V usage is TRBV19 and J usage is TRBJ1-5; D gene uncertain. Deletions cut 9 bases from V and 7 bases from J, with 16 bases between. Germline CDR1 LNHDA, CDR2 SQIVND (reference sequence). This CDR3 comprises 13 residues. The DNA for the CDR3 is TGTGCCAGCAATCCTAATTTGGAGCAGCCCCAGCATTTT. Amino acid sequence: CASNPNLEQPQHF.

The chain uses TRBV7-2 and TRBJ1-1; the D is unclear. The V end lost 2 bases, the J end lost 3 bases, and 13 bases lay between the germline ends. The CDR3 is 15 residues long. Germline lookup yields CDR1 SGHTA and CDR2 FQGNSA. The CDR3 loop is CASSLSDGRDTEAFF. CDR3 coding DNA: TGTGCCAGCAGCTTAAGCGACGGTCGGGACACTGAAGCTTTCTTT.

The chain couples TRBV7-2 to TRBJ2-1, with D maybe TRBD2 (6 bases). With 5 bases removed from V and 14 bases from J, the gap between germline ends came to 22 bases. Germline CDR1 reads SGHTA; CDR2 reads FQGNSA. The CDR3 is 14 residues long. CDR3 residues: CASSHFRGLDSKFF. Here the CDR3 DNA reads TGTGCCAGCAGCCATTTTCGGGGACTCGACAGTAAGTTCTTC.

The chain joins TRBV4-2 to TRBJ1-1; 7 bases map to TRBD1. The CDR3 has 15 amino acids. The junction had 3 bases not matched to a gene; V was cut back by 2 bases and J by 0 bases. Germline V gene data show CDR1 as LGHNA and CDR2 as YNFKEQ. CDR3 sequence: CASSQKGTVNTEAFF. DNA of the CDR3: TGTGCCAGCAGCCAAAAGGGGACAGTGAACACTGAAGCTTTCTTT.

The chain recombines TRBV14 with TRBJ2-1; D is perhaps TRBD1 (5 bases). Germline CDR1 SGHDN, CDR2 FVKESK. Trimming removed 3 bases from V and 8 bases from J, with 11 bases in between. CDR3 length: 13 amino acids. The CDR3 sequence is CASSHRTRDEQFF. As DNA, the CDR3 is TGTGCCAGCAGCCATCGGACAAGGGATGAGCAGTTCTTC.

This CDR3 is CASSADKLAPRTGELFF. The CDR3 DNA is TGTGCCAGCAGCGCAGACAAATTGGCTCCAAGGACCGGGGAGCTGTTTTTT. This chain joins TRBV7-2 and TRBJ2-2; D is unclear. The CDR3 totals 17 residues. Germline-derived CDR1 and CDR2 are SGHTA and FQGNSA. V was pared by 5 bases and J by 5 bases, with 21 bases between.

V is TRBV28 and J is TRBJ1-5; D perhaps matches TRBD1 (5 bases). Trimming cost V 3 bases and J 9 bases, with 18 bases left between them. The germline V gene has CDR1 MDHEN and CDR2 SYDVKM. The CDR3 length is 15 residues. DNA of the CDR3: TGTGCCAGCAGTTTGAATAAGGGTCAGGGCAGGCCCCAGCATTTT. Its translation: CASSLNKGQGRPQHF.

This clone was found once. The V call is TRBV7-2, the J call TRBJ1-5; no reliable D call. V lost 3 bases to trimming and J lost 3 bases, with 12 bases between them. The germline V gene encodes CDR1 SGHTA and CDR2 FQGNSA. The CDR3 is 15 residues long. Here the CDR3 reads CASSLVPGDNQPQHF. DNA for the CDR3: TGTGCCAGCAGCTTGGTCCCTGGAGACAATCAGCCCCAGCATTTT. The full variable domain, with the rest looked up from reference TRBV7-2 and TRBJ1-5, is GAGVSQSPSNKVTEKGKDVELRCDPISGHTALYWYRQSLGQGLEFLIYFQGNSAPDKSGLPSDRFSAERTGGSVSTLTIQRTQQEDSAVYLCASSLVPGDNQPQHFGDGTRLSIL.

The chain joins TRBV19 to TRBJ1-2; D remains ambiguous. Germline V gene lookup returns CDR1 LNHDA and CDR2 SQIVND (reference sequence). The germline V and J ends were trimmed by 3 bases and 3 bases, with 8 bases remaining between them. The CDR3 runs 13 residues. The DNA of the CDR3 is TGTGCCAGTAGTATTCCTGGAGACTATGGCTACACCTTC. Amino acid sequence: CASSIPGDYGYTF.

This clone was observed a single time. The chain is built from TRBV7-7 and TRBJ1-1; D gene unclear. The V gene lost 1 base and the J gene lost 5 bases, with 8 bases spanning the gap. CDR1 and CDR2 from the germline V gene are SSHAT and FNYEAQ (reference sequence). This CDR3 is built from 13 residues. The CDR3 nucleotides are TGTGCCAGCAGCTTAGGGGCCGGTACTGAAGCTTTCTTT. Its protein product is CASSLGAGTEAFF.

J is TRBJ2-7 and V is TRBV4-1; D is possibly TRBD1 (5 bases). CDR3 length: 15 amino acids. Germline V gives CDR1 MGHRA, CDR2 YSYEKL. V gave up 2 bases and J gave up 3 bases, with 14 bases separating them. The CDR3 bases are TGCGCCAGCAGCCAACCTGGGGCCCTCATCTACGAGCAGTACTTC. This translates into CASSQPGALIYEQYF.

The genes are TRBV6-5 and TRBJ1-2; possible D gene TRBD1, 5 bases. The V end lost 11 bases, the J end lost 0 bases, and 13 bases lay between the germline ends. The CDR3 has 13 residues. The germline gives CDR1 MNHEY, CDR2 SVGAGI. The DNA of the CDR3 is TGTGCCGCCACACAGGCGCCTAACTATGGCTACACCTTC. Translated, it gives CAATQAPNYGYTF.

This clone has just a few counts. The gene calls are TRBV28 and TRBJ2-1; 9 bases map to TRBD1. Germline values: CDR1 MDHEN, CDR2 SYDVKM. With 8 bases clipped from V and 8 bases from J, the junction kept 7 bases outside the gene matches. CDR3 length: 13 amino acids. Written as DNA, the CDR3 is TGTGCCAGCGGGACAGGGTATTTGTATGAGCAGTTCTTC. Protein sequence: CASGTGYLYEQFF. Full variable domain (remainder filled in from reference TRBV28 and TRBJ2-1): DVKVTQSSRYLVKRTGEKVFLECVQDMDHENMFWYRQDPGLGLRLIYFSYDVKMKEKGDIPEGYSVSREKKERFSLILESASTNQTSMYLCASGTGYLYEQFFGPGTRLTVL.

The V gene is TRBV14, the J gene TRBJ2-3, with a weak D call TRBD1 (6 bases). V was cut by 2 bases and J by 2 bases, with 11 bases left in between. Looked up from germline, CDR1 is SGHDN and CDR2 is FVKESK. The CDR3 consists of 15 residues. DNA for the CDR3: TGTGCCAGCAGCCAACAAACAGGGCCCACAGATACGCAGTATTTT. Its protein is CASSQQTGPTDTQYF.

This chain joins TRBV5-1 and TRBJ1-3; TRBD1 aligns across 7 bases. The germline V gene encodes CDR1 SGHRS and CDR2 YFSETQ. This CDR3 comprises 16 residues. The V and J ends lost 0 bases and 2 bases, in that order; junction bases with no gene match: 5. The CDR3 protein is CASSLDRGGPGNTIYF. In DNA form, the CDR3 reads TGCGCCAGCAGCTTGGACAGGGGAGGCCCTGGAAACACCATATATTTT.